Below, one T cell receptor beta chain is given with its context. What antigen it recognizes has not been identified. No base qualities exist here, and no much larger clone lies one base off it. The library relied on PCR. These reads were obtained on an Illumina HiSeq 4000. High-throughput sequencing was used to profile the CDR3 region of the TCR beta-chain in every patient. Concerning the study's data processing: CDR3 differences across clinicopathological groups were used to build a classifier for discriminating distant-metastatic papillary thyroid cancer patients. Repertoire diversity was assessed with the Shannon index, and tumor-blood repertoire similarity with the Morisita-Horn index. TCRdb cleaned the public reads at Q25 with fastp, built clones with MiXCR and kept in-frame beta chains. These V and J calls derive from TCRdb rather than the authors' analysis. The sample has around 38,000 clones on record, roughly 26% of them singletons. Together, the top ten hold 8% to 10% of the sample.

The sample belongs to a study of metastatic and nonmetastatic thyroid tumors (dated by TCRdb to between 2020 and 2021). Background for the entire study: The researchers compared repertoires between peripheral blood samples and tumor or nodule tissue samples from patients with malignant or benign thyroid disease. Overall study outcomes, separate from this receptor: TCR beta diversity was reported as significantly higher in malignant tumors than in benign nodules, in both blood and tumor samples.

No patient had received any treatment before thyroid surgery. Patient clinical samples collected from about 2011 to 2019 were retrospectively analysed using T-cell receptor beta sequencing. The CDR3 numbers 16 residues from cysteine through phenylalanine. Just CDR3 DNA is preserved here, 48 bases in frame from base 1. CDR1 KGHSH and CDR2 LQKENI are derived from the germline V gene. Clipping removes 6 bases from V and 3 bases from J, with 9 as the unmatched junction base count. Rearrangement joined TRBV18 to TRBJ1-2, with 11 central nucleotides matching TRBD1. Sequenced: blood. This clonotype originated in a female donor with papillary thyroid cancer or a benign thyroid nodule (not recorded which). Some clones in this sample may be carry-over from other donors' samples. The CDR3 loop reads CASSQDRGRQDYGYTF. In nucleotide form, the sequence is TGTGCCAGCTCGCAGGACAGGGGGCGGCAAGACTATGGCTACACCTTC.